The 15 T cell receptor beta chains below were found in one sample sequenced in a study of blood T cell repertoires in COVID-19. Data came from immunoSEQ multiplex PCR; TCRdb stores just in-frame clones and leaves some out. The table has over 150,000 clones, 90% seen once; the top ten hold approximately 0.56%. The sequencing sample was made of peripheral blood. These receptors were collected from a man aged 45-60 years with acute or convalescent COVID-19.

V and J are TRBV10-3 and TRBJ2-1; TRBD2 agrees at 12 bases. The germline V gene has CDR1 ENHRY and CDR2 SYGVKD. The V gene end was trimmed by 7 bases and the J gene end by 2 bases; junction bases not matched to a gene: 18. The length of the CDR3 is 20 residues. The CDR3 DNA sequence: TGTGCCATCAAAGCCTATACAGTCACTAGCGGGGGGCGCGCCTACAATGAGCAGTTCTTC. Translation: CAIKAYTVTSGGRAYNEQFF.

The chain recombines TRBV2 with TRBJ2-7, with 9 bases lining up with TRBD2. Germline V CDR1 and CDR2: SNHLY, FYNNEI. CDR3 size: 16 residues. V shed 6 bases and J 5 bases; nucleotides not matched to a gene: 14. The CDR3 sequence: CASSRQGVAGVHEQYF. CDR3 sequence (DNA): TGTGCCAGCAGCCGCCAAGGGGTAGCGGGAGTTCACGAGCAGTACTTC.

V gene TRBV4-1 combines with J gene TRBJ1-2, with 7 nucleotides matching TRBD1. V shed 4 bases and J 3 bases; nucleotides not matched to a gene: 8. This CDR3 comprises 15 residues. CDR1 is MGHRA, CDR2 YSYEKL, per germline. DNA of the CDR3: TGCGCCAGCAGCCGCCAGACAGGGTGGGACTATGGCTACACCTTC. Amino acid sequence: CASSRQTGWDYGYTF.

The chain combines TRBV27 with TRBJ2-1; 12 bases align to TRBD2. Germline loops: CDR1 MNHEY, CDR2 SMNVEV (reference sequence). The CDR3 spans 19 residues. V was clipped by 1 base and J by 3 bases; unmatched bases: 10. The CDR3 reads CASSLYHSSGGVLYNEQFF. In DNA, the CDR3 is TGTGCCAGCAGTTTATACCACTCTAGCGGGGGGGTTCTCTACAATGAGCAGTTCTTC.

The chain is built from TRBV3-1 (or the pseudogene TRBV3-2) and TRBJ2-2, with 8 nucleotides matching TRBD1. Germline lookup yields CDR1 LGHDT and CDR2 YNNKEL (reference sequence). The V and J ends lost 4 bases and 1 base, in that order; junction bases with no gene match: 5. This CDR3 has 16 residues. The CDR3 protein is CASSLGQGENTGELFF. DNA for the CDR3: TGTGCCAGCAGCCTCGGACAGGGAGAGAACACCGGGGAGCTGTTTTTT.

J is TRBJ2-3 and V is TRBV28, with 8 nucleotides matching TRBD2. Germline V gene sequence: CDR1 MDHEN, CDR2 SYDVKM. V lost 7 bases and J lost 2; bases outside the gene matches: 14. CDR3 length equals 17 residues. In nucleotides, the CDR3 is TGTGCCAGCAACCGCCCTCTCACTAGCGGACCCACAGATACGCAGTATTTT. Translation: CASNRPLTSGPTDTQYF.

The chain combines TRBV28 with TRBJ2-7; a weak D match, TRBD2 (6 bases). The CDR3 runs 16 residues. Trimming stripped 4 bases from V and 2 bases from J, with 18 bases between. The V gene's germline CDR1 is MDHEN and CDR2 SYDVKM. This CDR3 reads CASSSPGSGVPYEQYF. DNA for the CDR3: TGTGCCAGCAGTTCCCCAGGGTCGGGAGTACCCTACGAGCAGTACTTC.

A single count supports this clone. This chain links TRBV28 with TRBJ1-2, with D unresolved. The V gene's germline CDR1 is MDHEN and CDR2 SYDVKM. V lost 6 bases and J lost 4, with 6 bases in between. The length of the CDR3 is 11 residues. The CDR3 loop reads CASRAPYGYTF. The CDR3 nucleotides are TGTGCCAGCAGGGCACCCTATGGCTACACCTTC.

This clone was recorded only once. The V call is TRBV11-2, the J call TRBJ1-2; 7 nucleotides agree with TRBD1. Germline V gives CDR1 SGHAT, CDR2 FQNNGV. J was trimmed by 7 bases and V by 5 bases; bases with no gene match: 7. The CDR3 length is 13 residues. CDR3 bases: TGTGCCAGCAGCCCGACAGGGTTTGTTGGCTACACCTTC. Its translation: CASSPTGFVGYTF.

The rearrangement links TRBV7-9 to TRBJ1-2; maybe TRBD1 (5 bases). The CDR3 loop spans 17 amino acids. V was cut by 5 bases and J by 0 bases, with 19 bases left in between. CDR1 SEHNR and CDR2 FQNEAQ come from the germline V gene (reference sequence). In DNA, the CDR3 is TGTGCCAGCAGCCGTGCCAGGGTTGAGGCCACTAACTATGGCTACACCTTC. It yields the protein CASSRARVEATNYGYTF. Complete variable domain (other parts from reference TRBV7-9 and TRBJ1-2): DTGVSQNPRHKITKRGQNVTFRCDPISEHNRLYWYRQTLGQGPEFLTYFQNEAQLEKSRLLSDRFSAERPKGSFSTLEIQRTEQGDSAMYLCASSRARVEATNYGYTFGSGTRLTVV.

The chain carries TRBV11-2 and TRBJ1-5, with D unclear. Germline-derived CDR1 and CDR2 are SGHAT and FQNNGV. This CDR3 spans 16 amino acids. V lost 1 base, J lost 4 bases, and 14 bases lay in between. CDR3 amino acids: CASSLGWPAPNQPQHF. DNA for the CDR3: TGTGCCAGCAGCTTAGGGTGGCCCGCTCCTAATCAGCCCCAGCATTTT.

The chain is built from TRBV5-8 and TRBJ2-1, with 7 bases that match TRBD2. The CDR3 covers 15 residues. J gave up 7 bases and V 4 bases, and 11 bases lay outside the gene matches. The germline gives CDR1 SGHTS, CDR2 YDEGEE. CDR3 coding DNA: TGTGCCAGCAGCCTACCGGGACTACCCTCGAATGAGCAGTTCTTC. It is translated as CASSLPGLPSNEQFF.

The chain employs TRBV2 and TRBJ1-6; no clear D. CDR1 is SNHLY and CDR2 is FYNNEI in the germline V gene. This CDR3 is 10 amino acids long. Trimming removed 6 bases at V and 16 bases at J, with 10 bases between. In DNA, the CDR3 is TGTGCCAGCAGCGAGCCCACTCTCCACTTT. Translation: CASSEPTLHF.

The genes are TRBV7-2 and TRBJ2-1, with D perhaps TRBD2 (5 bases). The CDR3 contains 14 residues. V lost 5 bases, J lost 9 bases, and 17 bases lay in between. Germline CDR1 reads SGHTA; CDR2 reads FQGNSA. The CDR3 nucleotides are TGTGCCAGCAGCGTAGACGTAAGGGCGGGTGAGCAGTTCTTC. This codes for CASSVDVRAGEQFF.

The rearrangement links TRBV2 to TRBJ2-1; D possibly corresponds to TRBD1 (6 bases). The V end lost 7 bases, the J end lost 1 base, and 11 bases lay between the germline ends. Germline V gives CDR1 SNHLY, CDR2 FYNNEI. This CDR3 contains 14 residues. DNA for the CDR3: TGTGCCAGCAAGGGCAGGGGTTCCTACAATGAGCAGTTCTTC. Its translation is CASKGRGSYNEQFF.